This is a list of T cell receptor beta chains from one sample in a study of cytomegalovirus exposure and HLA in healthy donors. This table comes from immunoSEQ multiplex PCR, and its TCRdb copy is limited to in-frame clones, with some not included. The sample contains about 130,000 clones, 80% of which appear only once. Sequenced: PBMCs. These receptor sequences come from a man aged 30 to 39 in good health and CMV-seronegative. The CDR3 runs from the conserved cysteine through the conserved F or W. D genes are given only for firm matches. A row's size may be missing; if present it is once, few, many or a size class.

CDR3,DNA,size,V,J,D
CASSYHFGTGGGGANVLTF,TGTGCCAGCAGCTACCACTTCGGGACAGGGGGCGGTGGGGCCAACGTCCTGACTTTC,.,TRBV7-9,TRBJ2-6,TRBD1
CASSQGQPKNIQYF,TGTGCCAGCAGTCAGGGACAGCCCAAAAACATTCAGTACTTC,.,TRBV28,TRBJ2-4,TRBD1
CASSQGASGSADTQYF,TGCGCCAGCAGCCAAGGCGCTAGCGGGAGTGCAGATACGCAGTATTTT,.,TRBV4-1,TRBJ2-3,TRBD2
CASSYSGQGAYEQYF,TGTGCCAGCAGTTACTCTGGGCAGGGGGCCTACGAGCAGTACTTC,.,TRBV6-5,TRBJ2-7,TRBD1
CASSFITGSLSTGELFF,TGTGCCAGCAGCTTTATAACCGGGAGTCTAAGCACCGGGGAGCTGTTTTTT,.,TRBV11-3,TRBJ2-2,.
CASSVGGGRNSYNEQFF,TGTGCCAGCAGCGTAGGTGGCGGGAGGAACTCCTACAATGAGCAGTTCTTC,.,TRBV9,TRBJ2-1,TRBD2
CASRSIRNQDYEQYF,TGTGCCAGCAGGTCGATTCGAAATCAGGACTACGAGCAGTACTTC,.,TRBV6-5,TRBJ2-7,.
CASSFRGLAGGANTGELFF,TGTGCCAGCAGCTTCCGCGGACTGGCGGGAGGGGCGAACACCGGGGAGCTGTTTTTT,.,TRBV11-2,TRBJ2-2,TRBD2
CASSSGTSGGHGTQYF,TGTGCCAGCAGTAGCGGGACTAGCGGGGGGCACGGGACCCAGTACTTC,.,TRBV28,TRBJ2-5,TRBD2
CASIGAAAEAFF,TGTGCCAGCATAGGGGCGGCTGCTGAAGCTTTCTTT,.,TRBV28,TRBJ1-1,.
CASSLGQGGSYEQYF,TGCGCCAGCAGCCTGGGACAGGGTGGGTCCTACGAGCAGTACTTC,.,TRBV5-1,TRBJ2-7,TRBD1
CASSEGSGTNEKLFF,TGCGCCAGCAGTGAGGGAAGCGGAACTAATGAAAAACTGTTTTTT,.,TRBV10-1,TRBJ1-4,.
CASSPRQGGNTIYF,TGTGCCAGCTCACCAAGGCAGGGCGGAAACACCATATATTTT,.,TRBV18,TRBJ1-3,.
CAISPTNLEQYF,TGTGCCATCAGTCCTACTAACCTGGAGCAGTACTTC,.,TRBV10-3,TRBJ2-5,.
CSVTPGQGDEQYF,TGCAGCGTTACTCCGGGACAGGGTGACGAGCAGTACTTC,.,TRBV29-1,TRBJ2-7,TRBD1
CASSATRWETQYF,TGTGCCAGCAGTGCTACTAGGTGGGAGACCCAGTACTTC,.,TRBV6-5,TRBJ2-5,.
CASSSPGQQWDGYTF,TGTGCCAGCAGTTCTCCGGGACAACAGTGGGATGGCTACACCTTC,once,TRBV6-5,TRBJ1-2,.
CASSVGLATSYEQYF,TGTGCCAGCAGCGTAGGTCTAGCGACCTCCTACGAGCAGTACTTC,.,TRBV9,TRBJ2-7,.
CASSQPGRGYGGYTF,TGTGCCAGCAGTCAACCCGGCAGGGGATATGGTGGCTACACCTTC,.,TRBV28,TRBJ1-2,.
CASSPPRDSLLSSF,TGTGCCAGCAGTCCACCCCGGGACAGTCTTTTGTCATCCTTC,.,TRBV28,TRBJ1-2,TRBD1
CASSEQGKYEQYF,TGTGCCAGCAGCGAACAGGGGAAATACGAGCAGTACTTC,.,TRBV5-4,TRBJ2-7,TRBD1
CASSLNAGLNEKLFF,TGTGCCAGCAGCTTAAACGCAGGGCTAAATGAAAAACTGTTTTTT,few,TRBV7-2,TRBJ1-4,.
CASSRASGSYEQYF,TGTGCCAGCAGCCGGGCTAGCGGGAGTTACGAGCAGTACTTC,.,TRBV7-9,TRBJ2-7,TRBD2
CASSQDRSRGRETQYF,TGCGCCAGCAGCCAAGATCGGTCTAGAGGTCGGGAGACCCAGTACTTC,.,TRBV4-3,TRBJ2-5,.
CAWSGQGARSPLHF,TGTGCCTGGAGTGGCCAGGGGGCGCGTTCACCCCTCCACTTT,.,TRBV30,TRBJ1-6,TRBD1
CASSVDLGLEAFF,TGTGCCAGCAGCGTAGATCTGGGGCTTGAAGCTTTCTTT,.,TRBV9,TRBJ1-1,.
CASSQDLSGRASNEQFF,TGCGCCAGCAGCCAAGATTTGAGCGGGAGGGCAAGCAATGAGCAGTTCTTC,.,TRBV4-3,TRBJ2-1,TRBD2
CASSWGLANTGELFF,TGCGCCAGCAGCTGGGGACTAGCCAACACCGGGGAGCTGTTTTTT,.,TRBV5-1,TRBJ2-2,TRBD2
CASSYGREGGTDTQYF,TGTGCCAGCAGTTACGGGCGGGAAGGGGGCACAGATACGCAGTATTTT,once,TRBV6-5,TRBJ2-3,.
CASSRLAVTNEKLFF,TGTGCCAGCAGCCGATTGGCGGTAACTAATGAAAAACTGTTTTTT,.,TRBV14,TRBJ1-4,.
CASRNPGHNEQFF,TGTGCCAGCAGAAATCCGGGTCACAATGAGCAGTTCTTC,.,TRBV7-8,TRBJ2-1,.
CASSDPGDIGVYEQYF,TGTGCCAGCAGTGACCCCGGGGACATCGGGGTCTACGAGCAGTACTTC,few,TRBV6-4,TRBJ2-7,.
CASGSGGVYEQYF,TGTGCCAGTGGATCAGGGGGAGTCTACGAGCAGTACTTC,once,TRBV27,TRBJ2-7,TRBD1
CASSLTGLTIYF,TGTGCCAGCAGCCTGACAGGCCTCACCATATATTTT,.,TRBV28,TRBJ1-3,.
CASSRLDFKLFF,TGCGCCAGCAGCCGACTAGACTTTAAACTGTTTTTT,few,TRBV4-1,TRBJ1-4,.
CASSGDISGNTIYF,TGCGCCAGCAGCGGCGACATCTCTGGAAACACCATATATTTT,few,TRBV5-1,TRBJ1-3,.
CASSPLSLTGTGSNQPQHF,TGTGCCAGCTCACCTCTGTCGCTTACCGGGACAGGGTCCAATCAGCCCCAGCATTTT,.,TRBV18,TRBJ1-5,TRBD1
CASSPVESSSGNTIYF,TGTGCCAGCAGCCCCGTGGAGAGCTCCTCTGGAAACACCATATATTTT,.,TRBV7-9,TRBJ1-3,.
CASSSGGGYTF,TGTGCCAGCAGTTCAGGGGGTGGCTACACCTTC,.,TRBV27,TRBJ1-2,TRBD1
CASSEEGAGAYEQYF,TGTGCCAGCAGTGAGGAGGGGGCAGGCGCCTACGAGCAGTACTTC,.,TRBV6-4,TRBJ2-7,.
CASRDPGHQQYF,TGTGCCAGCAGGGATCCGGGACACCAGCAGTACTTC,few,TRBV27,TRBJ2-7,.
CASSLGWASGSNDEQFF,TGTGCCAGCAGCTTAGGTTGGGCTAGCGGGAGTAACGATGAGCAGTTCTTC,.,TRBV11-2,TRBJ2-1,TRBD2
CASSPASGRRLGF,TGTGCCAGCAGCCCTGCATCCGGACGGAGGTTGGGATTC,few,TRBV5-6,TRBJ2-7,.
CASSNGQGYYEQYF,TGTGCCAGTAGTAATGGACAGGGTTACTACGAGCAGTACTTC,.,TRBV19,TRBJ2-7,TRBD1
CASSAWDRGFSGSAYNEQFF,TGTGCCAGCAGTGCCTGGGACAGGGGGTTCAGCGGGAGTGCCTACAATGAGCAGTTCTTC,.,TRBV28,TRBJ2-1,TRBD1
CASSSPAGSNTGELFF,TGTGCCAGCAGCTCCCCAGCGGGTTCGAACACCGGGGAGCTGTTTTTT,.,TRBV11-3,TRBJ2-2,.
CASSNSGNWGRYTF,TGTGCCAGCAGTAACTCGGGGAATTGGGGGCGCTACACCTTC,few,TRBV7-9,TRBJ1-2,.
CASSQPLTGGAARFQQFF,TGCGCCAGCAGCCAACCACTGACCGGCGGGGCAGCCCGTTTTCAGCAGTTCTTC,.,TRBV4-1,TRBJ2-1,.
CAISEYGLETRNIQYF,TGTGCCATCAGTGAGTACGGACTAGAAACACGGAACATTCAGTACTTC,.,TRBV10-3,TRBJ2-4,TRBD2
CASRLAGTSGANVLTF,TGTGCCAGTAGATTAGCGGGCACCTCTGGGGCCAACGTCCTGACTTTC,.,TRBV19,TRBJ2-6,TRBD2
CASSEGLGQRYEQYF,TGTGCCAGCAGTGAAGGTTTGGGGCAGCGCTACGAGCAGTACTTC,few,TRBV6-1,TRBJ2-7,.
CASSSYYEQYF,TGTGCCAGCAGCTCCTATTACGAGCAGTACTTC,.,TRBV7-2,TRBJ2-7,.
CASSLDVGGGELFF,TGTGCCAGCAGCTTAGATGTGGGAGGCGGGGAGCTGTTTTTT,.,TRBV7-9,TRBJ2-2,.
CASSLSGNRPQHF,TGTGCCAGCAGTTTATCCGGGAACCGGCCCCAGCATTTT,.,TRBV27,TRBJ1-5,.
CASSSRPGESTDTQYF,TGCGCCAGCAGCTCCCGGCCTGGGGAGAGCACAGATACGCAGTATTTT,once,TRBV5-1,TRBJ2-3,.
CASSVGEGGNEQFF,TGTGCCAGCAGCGTAGGTGAAGGGGGCAATGAGCAGTTCTTC,few,TRBV9,TRBJ2-1,.
CASSDRGSEAFF,TGTGCCAGCTCAGATAGGGGGAGTGAAGCTTTCTTT,.,TRBV18,TRBJ1-1,.
CASSHTSGEAEAFF,TGCGCCAGCAGCCACACGTCCGGTGAGGCTGAAGCTTTCTTT,.,TRBV4-3,TRBJ1-1,.
CASSLLQGSGYTF,TGTGCCAGCAGTTTACTACAGGGGAGCGGCTACACCTTC,.,TRBV27,TRBJ1-2,TRBD1
CASSLGAHGYTF,TGTGCCAGCAGCTTAGGGGCCCATGGCTACACCTTC,.,TRBV11-1,TRBJ1-2,.